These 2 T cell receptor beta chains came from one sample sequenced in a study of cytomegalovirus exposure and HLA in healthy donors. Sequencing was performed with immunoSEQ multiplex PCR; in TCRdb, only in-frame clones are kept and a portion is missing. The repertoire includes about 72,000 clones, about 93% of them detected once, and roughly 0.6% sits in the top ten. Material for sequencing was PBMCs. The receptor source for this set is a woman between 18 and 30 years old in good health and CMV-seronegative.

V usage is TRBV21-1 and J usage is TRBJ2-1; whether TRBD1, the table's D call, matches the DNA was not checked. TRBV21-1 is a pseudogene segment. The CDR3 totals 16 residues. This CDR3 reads CASSKGIGGRYNEQFF. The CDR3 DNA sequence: TGTGCCAGCAGCAAAGGGATAGGGGGTCGATACAATGAGCAGTTCTTC.

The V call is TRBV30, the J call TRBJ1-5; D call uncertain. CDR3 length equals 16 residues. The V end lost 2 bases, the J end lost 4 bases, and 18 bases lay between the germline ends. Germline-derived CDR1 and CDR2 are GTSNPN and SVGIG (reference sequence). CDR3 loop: CAWSSLAGSANQPQHF. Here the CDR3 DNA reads TGTGCCTGGAGTAGTCTGGCAGGATCAGCTAATCAGCCCCAGCATTTT.